These 14 T cell receptor beta chains were sequenced from one sample in a study of graft-versus-host responses after intestinal transplantation. This table comes from immunoSEQ multiplex PCR, and its TCRdb copy is limited to in-frame clones, with some not included. Of over 100,000 clones in the sample, just under 95% are singletons; the top ten hold 1% to 1.5%. Which antigens these TCRs recognize remains unknown. The sequenced sample was unstimulated CD8+ T cells sorted from spleen or lymph node cells, obtained before transplant. Receptor source: a human donor who was the organ donor for an intestinal transplant.

This chain links TRBV21-1 with TRBJ2-2; the DNA was not used to check the table's D call, TRBD1. TRBV21-1 is tagged as a pseudogene. The CDR3 is 14 residues long. The CDR3 spells CASSLTGTTGELFF. Here the CDR3 DNA reads TGTGCCTCCTCTCTGACAGGGACTACCGGGGAGCTGTTTTTT.

This clone was picked up one time. The chain is built from TRBV11-2 and TRBJ2-1; 8 bases map to TRBD2. The V gene end was trimmed by 5 bases and the J gene end by 9 bases; junction bases not matched to a gene: 9. The CDR3 contains 14 residues. Germline CDR1 SGHAT, CDR2 FQNNGV. The CDR3 DNA follows: TGTGCCAGCAGCCCCTCGCGGGAGGTCGCTGAGCAGTTCTTC. This gives the protein CASSPSREVAEQFF.

The CDR3 coding sequence is TGTGCCAGCAGTTTAGTCTCGGGGGACACGCAGTATTTT. This translates into CASSLVSGDTQYF. The chain is built from TRBV28 and TRBJ2-3; D is perhaps TRBD2 (6 bases). The germline gives CDR1 MDHEN, CDR2 SYDVKM. This CDR3 region has 13 residues. Trimming took off 2 bases at V and 9 bases at J, with 12 bases between the two ends.

The J gene is TRBJ1-3, the V gene TRBV6-1; D perhaps matches TRBD1 (5 bases). Germline assignment: CDR1 MNHNS and CDR2 SASEGT. The ends were cut back, 4 bases at V and 0 bases at J, with 19 bases in the middle. This CDR3 has 18 amino acids. The CDR3 loop is CASSVMGPGRGSGNTIYF. For the CDR3, the DNA is TGTGCCAGCAGTGTTATGGGACCCGGACGGGGCTCTGGAAACACCATATATTTT.

V gene TRBV11-2 combines with J gene TRBJ2-1; D unclear. V was pared by 4 bases and J by 6 bases, with 19 bases between. Germline CDR1 SGHAT, CDR2 FQNNGV. The CDR3 loop spans 16 amino acids. In DNA form, the CDR3 reads TGTGCCAGCAGCTCCTTGGCCGTCTGGCCAGCCAATGAGCAGTTCTTC. It encodes CASSSLAVWPANEQFF. The full variable domain, completed using reference TRBV11-2 and TRBJ2-1, is EAGVAQSPRYKIIEKRQSVAFWCNPISGHATLYWYQQILGQGPKLLIQFQNNGVVDDSQLPKDRFSAERLKGVDSTLKIQPAKLEDSAVYLCASSSLAVWPANEQFFGPGTRLTVL.

The rearrangement joins TRBV7-9 to TRBJ1-1, with D uncertain. V gave up 4 bases and J gave up 1 base, with 10 bases separating them. CDR3 length: 14 amino acids. Germline CDR1 and CDR2: SEHNR and FQNEAQ (reference sequence). The chain's CDR3 is CASSSYIPNTEAFF. For the CDR3, the DNA is TGTGCCAGCAGCTCCTACATCCCGAACACTGAAGCTTTCTTT.

This chain joins TRBV7-9 and TRBJ2-7; tentatively, D is TRBD1 or TRBD2 (5 bases each). Trimming pared 3 bases from V and 5 bases from J, leaving 17 bases between. The CDR3 is 15 amino acids. Germline CDR1 SEHNR, CDR2 FQNEAQ (reference sequence). The CDR3 protein is CASSLFIGTSHEQYF. For the CDR3, the DNA is TGTGCCAGCAGCTTGTTTATAGGGACCTCTCACGAGCAGTACTTC.

Comment on this clone: The germline gene is not matched at one end of the junction; a read error may be the cause. This rearrangement joins TRBV2 to TRBJ2-7, with TRBD1 identical over 7 bases. The CDR3 spans 14 residues. Germline assignment: CDR1 SNHLY and CDR2 FYNNEI. In nucleotides, the CDR3 is TGCGCCAGCAGCCGGGACAGTTTCTCCTACGAGCAGTACTTC. It encodes CASSRDSFSYEQYF.

This clone was counted between two and nine times. The chain uses TRBV19 and TRBJ2-2; 7 nucleotides agree with TRBD2. The V segment lost 5 bases and the J segment 7 bases; nucleotides outside the gene matches: 10. Germline-derived CDR1 and CDR2 are LNHDA and SQIVND (reference sequence). The CDR3 consists of 15 residues. The CDR3 bases are TGTGCCAGTAGTCTGCGGGAGTGGCGGGTCGGGGAGCTGTTTTTT. Translation gives CASSLREWRVGELFF.

The rearrangement joins TRBV29-1 to TRBJ2-4, with no clear D. The CDR3 length is 13 residues. V lost 5 bases, J lost 5 bases, and 13 bases lay in between. Germline CDR1 is SQVTM and CDR2 is ANQGSEA. Here the CDR3 reads CSVLSVNQNIQYF. CDR3 nucleotide sequence: TGCAGCGTTCTGTCTGTCAACCAAAACATTCAGTACTTC.

This clone came up a few times. The chain joins TRBV13 to TRBJ1-4; D ambiguous. Trimming took off 4 bases at V and 10 bases at J, with 16 bases between the two ends. The CDR3 consists of 14 residues. Germline V gene sequence: CDR1 PRHDT, CDR2 FYEKMQ (reference sequence). CDR3 region: CASSSEDWRGKLFF. CDR3 coding DNA: TGTGCCAGCAGCTCAGAGGACTGGCGGGGAAAACTGTTTTTT.

The rearrangement joins TRBV6-5 to TRBJ2-2; D unresolved. Germline CDR1 MNHEY, CDR2 SVGAGI. This CDR3 is 13 amino acids long. V shed 7 bases and J shed 3 bases, with 9 bases lying between them. The CDR3 region has the DNA TGTGCCAGCACCCACTGGGACACCGGGGAGCTGTTTTTT. Protein: CASTHWDTGELFF.

This chain links TRBV27 with TRBJ2-7; 9 bases align to TRBD1. The germline CDR1 and CDR2 sequences are MNHEY and SMNVEV (reference sequence). This CDR3 is 14 amino acids long. Unmatched junction bases numbered 4, after V lost 5 bases and J lost 2 bases. As DNA, the CDR3 is TGTGCCAGCAGTCTGGGACAGGGAACCTACGAGCAGTACTTC. Protein sequence: CASSLGQGTYEQYF.

This rearrangement joins TRBV4-1 to TRBJ2-7; TRBD2 aligns across 8 bases. V lost 1 base to trimming and J lost 5 bases; unmatched junction nucleotides: 7. CDR1 and CDR2 from the germline V gene are MGHRA and YSYEKL. CDR3 size: 15 residues. The CDR3 sequence: CASSQAPGGPHEQYF. The CDR3 nucleotides are TGCGCCAGCAGCCAAGCCCCGGGAGGGCCCCACGAGCAGTACTTC.